Following are 17 T cell receptor beta chains from one sample sequenced in a study of CD8+ T cells in alopecia areata. After isolation, RNA underwent reverse transcription to generate cDNA as the sequencing template. TCRdb's copy holds only in-frame clones and misses some; the assay was immunoSEQ multiplex PCR. The table shows about 200,000 clones, with around three fifths occurring only once. The sequencing input was CD8+ T cells sorted from blood. The source is a human donor in good health.

The chain is built from TRBV13 and TRBJ2-1; D possibly corresponds to TRBD2 (6 bases). This CDR3 region has 15 residues. Germline V gene sequence: CDR1 PRHDT, CDR2 FYEKMQ (reference sequence). V was shortened by 3 bases and J by 2 bases, with 11 bases between the two germline ends. As DNA, the CDR3 is TGTGCCAGCAGCTTGGCGGGAATCACCTACAATGAGCAGTTCTTC. It specifies CASSLAGITYNEQFF.

V gene TRBV6-4 combines with J gene TRBJ2-1; D remains ambiguous. The CDR3 covers 15 residues. V shed 5 bases and J shed 1 base, with 12 bases lying between them. In germline, CDR1 is MRHNA, CDR2 SNTAGT. Here the CDR3 reads CASSSTSGSYNEQFF. For the CDR3, the DNA is TGTGCCAGCAGTAGCACCTCCGGGTCCTACAATGAGCAGTTCTTC.

A few counts support this clone. The chain recombines TRBV6-6 with TRBJ1-2, with 8 bases matching TRBD1. This CDR3 is built from 13 residues. Germline V gene lookup returns CDR1 MNHNY and CDR2 SVGAGI (reference sequence). Unmatched junction bases numbered 6, after V lost 4 bases and J lost 8 bases. The CDR3 is CASSSRGLEGYTF. The CDR3 DNA is TGTGCCAGCAGTTCCAGGGGGCTGGAGGGCTACACCTTC.

This chain joins TRBV20-1 and TRBJ1-1; D gene unclear. Per germline, CDR1 DFQATT and CDR2 SNEGSKA (reference sequence). V was trimmed by 5 bases and J by 6 bases, leaving 10 bases between them. CDR3 size: 11 residues. The CDR3 here is CSAPLRAEAFF. In DNA form, the CDR3 reads TGCAGTGCTCCCCTGAGGGCTGAAGCTTTCTTT.

The chain carries TRBV30 and TRBJ2-2; D assignment may be TRBD1 or TRBD2 (5 bases each). The CDR3 loop spans 17 amino acids. The germline V gene encodes CDR1 GTSNPN and CDR2 SVGIG (reference sequence). Trimming left V 2 bases short and J 4 bases short, with 20 bases between. The CDR3 region is CAWSPPRGPRSTGELFF. Here the CDR3 DNA reads TGTGCCTGGAGTCCCCCAAGGGGACCCCGAAGCACCGGGGAGCTGTTTTTT.

J is TRBJ2-1 and V is TRBV7-3; the D gene is possibly TRBD2 (5 bases). The length of the CDR3 is 15 residues. Trimming stripped 2 bases from V and 1 base from J, with 9 bases between. Germline lookup yields CDR1 SGHTA and CDR2 FQGTGA. DNA for the CDR3: TGTGCCAGCAGCTTAGACGGGGATTCCTACAATGAGCAGTTCTTC. It translates to CASSLDGDSYNEQFF.

This clone was seen only a few times. The chain employs TRBV7-9 and TRBJ2-5, with 10 bases that match TRBD1. V shed 6 bases, J shed 5 bases, and the junction held 6 bases outside the gene matches. The CDR3 extends over 14 amino acids. Per germline, CDR1 SEHNR and CDR2 FQNEAQ (reference sequence). CDR3 in amino acids: CASRPGQGPETQYF. The CDR3, as DNA: TGTGCCAGCAGACCGGGACAGGGGCCGGAGACCCAGTACTTC.

The CDR3 DNA follows: TGTGCCAGCTCACCCGAGGACAGCTACGAGCAGTACTTC. Protein product: CASSPEDSYEQYF. The rearrangement links TRBV18 to TRBJ2-7; D may be TRBD1 (6 bases). The germline V gene has CDR1 KGHSH and CDR2 LQKENI. The V end was cut by 3 bases, the J end by 3 bases, with 9 bases between. The CDR3 runs to 13 residues. Full variable domain (remainder filled in from reference TRBV18 and TRBJ2-7): NAGVMQNPRHLVRRRGQEARLRCSPMKGHSHVYWYRQLPEEGLKFMVYLQKENIIDESGMPKERFSAEFPKEGPSILRIQQVVRGDSAAYFCASSPEDSYEQYFGPGTRLTVT.

This clone was seen a handful of times. The genes are TRBV7-9 and TRBJ2-7, with unresolved D. The CDR3 length is 15 residues. V lost 5 bases and J 0 bases, leaving 14 bases between the germline ends. Per germline, CDR1 SEHNR and CDR2 FQNEAQ (reference sequence). The CDR3 reads CASSLKAASSYEQYF. CDR3 sequence (DNA): TGTGCCAGCAGCCTTAAGGCGGCTAGCTCCTACGAGCAGTACTTC.

V and J are TRBV7-9 and TRBJ2-7; TRBD2 is a possible D gene (6 bases). The CDR3 extends over 15 amino acids. Germline V gene sequence: CDR1 SEHNR, CDR2 FQNEAQ (reference sequence). The V and J ends lost 5 bases and 6 bases respectively, with 20 bases between them. The DNA for the CDR3 is TGTGCCAGCAGCCCGACTGATGGGACTGGGGTCGAGCAGTACTTC. It encodes CASSPTDGTGVEQYF.

This clone was found a few times. The chain has TRBV30 and TRBJ1-1; D gene ambiguous. The V gene's germline CDR1 is GTSNPN and CDR2 SVGIG (reference sequence). The CDR3 runs to 12 residues. Trimming took 4 bases from V and 2 from J, leaving 8 bases between them. CDR3 DNA: TGTGCCTGGATCTGGGCTAACACTGAAGCTTTCTTT. It translates to CAWIWANTEAFF.

The chain employs TRBV5-1 and TRBJ1-1; unclear D gene. Germline V lookup: CDR1 SGHRS, CDR2 YFSETQ. V was pared by 0 bases and J by 2 bases, with 8 bases between. The CDR3 covers 14 residues. In DNA, the CDR3 is TGCGCCAGCAGCTTGGAGGATCAAAACACTGAAGCTTTCTTT. It is translated as CASSLEDQNTEAFF.

The chain couples TRBV6-5 to TRBJ1-5; 11 bases agree with TRBD1. The CDR3 has 15 residues. The germline CDR1 and CDR2 sequences are MNHEY and SVGAGI. The junction had 4 bases not matched to a gene; V was cut back by 5 bases and J by 4 bases. This CDR3 reads CASSQGTGGNQPQHF. CDR3 sequence (DNA): TGTGCCAGCAGTCAGGGGACAGGGGGAAATCAGCCCCAGCATTTT.

This sequence joins TRBV4-1 and TRBJ1-3; D not certain. V dropped 3 bases and J dropped 2 bases, with 11 bases sitting between them. This CDR3 spans 15 amino acids. In germline, CDR1 is MGHRA, CDR2 YSYEKL. The CDR3 sequence is CASSQNGVPGNTIYF. The CDR3, as DNA: TGCGCCAGCAGCCAGAATGGGGTCCCTGGAAACACCATATATTTT.

The chain joins TRBV5-1 to TRBJ2-1; a weak D match, TRBD2 (6 bases). CDR3 length equals 15 residues. Germline V gene lookup returns CDR1 SGHRS and CDR2 YFSETQ. V was pared by 4 bases and J by 6 bases, with 17 bases between. CDR3 in DNA: TGCGCCAGCAGCGTTTCCAGCGGGTCTAGCAATGAGCAGTTCTTC. Translated: CASSVSSGSSNEQFF.

V usage is TRBV27 and J usage is TRBJ2-7; 8 nucleotides agree with TRBD2. The CDR3 loop spans 17 amino acids. V lost 5 bases to trimming and J lost 1 base; unmatched junction nucleotides: 13. CDR1 MNHEY and CDR2 SMNVEV come from the germline V gene (reference sequence). The CDR3 loop is CASSPGLAGGVSYEQYF. DNA for the CDR3: TGTGCCAGCAGTCCCGGACTGGCGGGGGGTGTATCCTACGAGCAGTACTTC.

The V gene is TRBV20-1, the J gene TRBJ1-1, with unresolved D. Between the trimmed V and J ends, which lost 3 bases and 11 bases, there was a span of 10 bases. CDR1 is DFQATT and CDR2 is SNEGSKA in the germline V gene (reference sequence). CDR3 length: 10 residues. Written as DNA, the CDR3 is TGCAGTGCTAGCCACGGGGATGCTTTCTTT. Its protein is CSASHGDAFF.